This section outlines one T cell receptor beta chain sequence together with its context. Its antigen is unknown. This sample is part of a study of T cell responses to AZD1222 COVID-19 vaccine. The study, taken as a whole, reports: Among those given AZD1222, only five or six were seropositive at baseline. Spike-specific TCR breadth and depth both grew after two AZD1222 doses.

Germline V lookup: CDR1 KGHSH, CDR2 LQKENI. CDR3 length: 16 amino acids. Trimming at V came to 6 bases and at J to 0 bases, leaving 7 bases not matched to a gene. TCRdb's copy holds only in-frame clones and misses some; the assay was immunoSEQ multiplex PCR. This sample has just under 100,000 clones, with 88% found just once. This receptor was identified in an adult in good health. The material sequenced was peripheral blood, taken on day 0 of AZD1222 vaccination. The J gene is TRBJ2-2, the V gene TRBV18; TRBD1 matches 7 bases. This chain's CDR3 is CASSLTGQANTGELFF. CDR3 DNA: TGTGCCAGCTCGCTTACAGGACAGGCGAACACCGGGGAGCTGTTTTTT.